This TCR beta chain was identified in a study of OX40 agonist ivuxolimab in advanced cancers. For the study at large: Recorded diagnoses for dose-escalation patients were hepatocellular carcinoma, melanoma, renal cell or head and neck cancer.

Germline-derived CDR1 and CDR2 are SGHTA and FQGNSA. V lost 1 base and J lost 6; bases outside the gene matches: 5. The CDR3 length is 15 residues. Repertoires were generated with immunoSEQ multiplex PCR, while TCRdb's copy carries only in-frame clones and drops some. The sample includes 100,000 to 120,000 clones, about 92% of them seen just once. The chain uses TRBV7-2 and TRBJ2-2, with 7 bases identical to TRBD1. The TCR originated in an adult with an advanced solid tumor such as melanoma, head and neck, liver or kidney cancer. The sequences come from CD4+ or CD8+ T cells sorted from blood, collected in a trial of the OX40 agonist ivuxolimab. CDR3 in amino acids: CASSLDVRGSGELFF. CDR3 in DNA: TGTGCCAGCAGCTTAGATGTCAGGGGGTCCGGGGAGCTGTTTTTT. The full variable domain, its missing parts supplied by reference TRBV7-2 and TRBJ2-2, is GAGVSQSPSNKVTEKGKDVELRCDPISGHTALYWYRQSLGQGLEFLIYFQGNSAPDKSGLPSDRFSAERTGGSVSTLTIQRTQQEDSAVYLCASSLDVRGSGELFFGEGSRLTVL.